One and the same sample provided the 28 T cell receptor beta chains below, sequenced in a study of T cell changes during pregnancy in multiple sclerosis. TCRdb's table, derived via immunoSEQ multiplex PCR, lists solely in-frame clones and lacks some. The profile shows about 46,000 clones, 80% to 95% of them singletons. Here the sequenced sample was CD8+ T cells from peripheral blood mononuclear cells, taken after pregnancy. The receptor source for this set is a female donor with multiple sclerosis, enrolled in a pregnancy study.

The rearrangement uses TRBV9 and TRBJ2-7, with 7 bases lining up with TRBD2. The germline V gene encodes CDR1 SGDLS and CDR2 YYNGEE. The trim removed 7 bases at V and 4 bases at J, leaving 20 bases unmatched. The CDR3 runs to 17 residues. CDR3 sequence reads: CASGEGAGERSEYEQYF. For the CDR3, the DNA is TGTGCCAGCGGGGAAGGGGCGGGAGAAAGGTCGGAATACGAGCAGTACTTC.

The V gene is TRBV9, the J gene TRBJ1-1; weak D call: TRBD1 (6 bases). V was clipped by 0 bases and J by 0 bases, with 15 bases between them. Germline CDR1 SGDLS, CDR2 YYNGEE. The CDR3 covers 17 residues. CDR3 amino acids: CASSVVSRGRMNTEAFF. The DNA of the CDR3 is TGTGCCAGCAGCGTAGTTAGCAGGGGAAGGATGAACACTGAAGCTTTCTTT.

The chain has TRBV10-1 and TRBJ1-1; no clear D. CDR1 and CDR2 from the germline V gene are WNHNN and SYGVQD (reference sequence). The CDR3 runs to 12 residues. Trimming shortened V by 3 bases and J by 6 bases, and 8 bases separated the two germline ends. Here the CDR3 DNA reads TGCGCCAGCAGTGACGGAGGGTCTGAAGCTTTCTTT. Translated, it gives CASSDGGSEAFF.

The chain has TRBV28 and TRBJ2-7; 16 bases align to TRBD2. The V gene end was trimmed by 4 bases and the J gene end by 4 bases; junction bases not matched to a gene: 7. This CDR3 contains 17 residues. CDR1 is MDHEN, CDR2 SYDVKM, per germline. Written as DNA, the CDR3 is TGTGCCAGCAGTTCACGGGGACTAGCGGGAGGGTCATACGAGCAGTACTTC. Its translation is CASSSRGLAGGSYEQYF.

The chain combines TRBV6-4 with TRBJ2-1, with D perhaps matching TRBD2 (6 bases). The V and J ends lost 5 bases and 0 bases respectively, with 11 bases between them. The CDR3 is 15 residues long. The germline V gene encodes CDR1 MRHNA and CDR2 SNTAGT. As DNA, the CDR3 is TGTGCCAGCAGTCCACGACTAGTCTCCTACAATGAGCAGTTCTTC. It translates to CASSPRLVSYNEQFF.

J is TRBJ2-2 and V is TRBV6-4, with a weak D call TRBD2 (6 bases). V was cut by 4 bases and J by 4 bases, with 10 bases left in between. The CDR3 covers 14 residues. Germline-derived CDR1 and CDR2 are MRHNA and SNTAGT. CDR3 region: CASSGGESTGELFF. The CDR3 DNA is TGTGCCAGCAGTGGGGGGGAGAGCACCGGGGAGCTGTTTTTT.

The chain has TRBV6-1 and TRBJ2-3, with D hard to call. V was cut by 3 bases and J by 0 bases, with 4 bases left in between. Germline assignment: CDR1 MNHNS and CDR2 SASEGT. This CDR3 is 13 amino acids long. The CDR3 nucleotides are TGTGCCAGCAGTGATCATAGCACAGATACGCAGTATTTT. Protein product: CASSDHSTDTQYF.

V and J are TRBV4-3 and TRBJ1-1; D remains ambiguous. Germline V gene data show CDR1 as LGHNA and CDR2 as YSLEER. The CDR3 has 15 residues. V lost 4 bases and J 7 bases, leaving 19 bases between the germline ends. As DNA, the CDR3 is TGCGCCAGCAGCCCCTATGAGGCAGACCATCTTGAAGCTTTCTTT. As protein: CASSPYEADHLEAFF.

The table lists this clone with a few counts. The chain employs TRBV6-1 and TRBJ1-1, with unresolved D. V was pared by 9 bases and J by 5 bases, with 10 bases between. The CDR3 is 11 residues long. The germline gives CDR1 MNHNS, CDR2 SASEGT. CDR3 DNA: TGTGCCAGTGTGGCCGGGACTGAAGCTTTCTTT. Translation gives CASVAGTEAFF.

V is TRBV5-1 and J is TRBJ1-1; 7 positions match TRBD1. CDR3 length: 15 residues. The V gene's germline CDR1 is SGHRS and CDR2 YFSETQ. Trimming removed 5 bases from V and 3 bases from J; junction bases left unmatched: 10. The CDR3 sequence is CASRQGGSRDTEAFF. The CDR3 coding sequence is TGCGCCAGCAGGCAGGGGGGCTCAAGGGACACTGAAGCTTTCTTT.

The chain has TRBV6-5 and TRBJ2-1; no definite D call. Germline V gives CDR1 MNHEY, CDR2 SVGAGI. CDR3 length: 13 residues. V was shortened by 7 bases and J by 6 bases, with 13 bases between the two germline ends. CDR3 protein: CASTIPPSNEQFF. CDR3 DNA sequence: TGTGCCAGCACGATTCCCCCGAGCAATGAGCAGTTCTTC.

The chain combines TRBV5-4 with TRBJ2-4; TRBD1 agrees at 7 bases. Trimming took 4 bases from V and 0 from J; bases not matched to a gene: 10. The CDR3 has 17 amino acids. The germline V gene encodes CDR1 SGHNT and CDR2 YYREEE (reference sequence). CDR3 sequence (DNA): TGTGCCAGCAGCCATGGGACAGAAGAAGTAGCCAAAAACATTCAGTACTTC. Its protein is CASSHGTEEVAKNIQYF.

The chain links TRBV19 to TRBJ1-4; no clear D. Germline CDR1 is LNHDA and CDR2 is SQIVND (reference sequence). The CDR3 extends over 15 amino acids. V lost 2 bases and J lost 2, with 9 bases in between. CDR3 nucleotide sequence: TGTGCCAGTAGTATATTCGGGGAGACTAATGAAAAACTGTTTTTT. It yields the protein CASSIFGETNEKLFF. The full variable domain, with the rest looked up from reference TRBV19 and TRBJ1-4, is DGGITQSPKYLFRKEGQNVTLSCEQNLNHDAMYWYRQDPGQGLRLIYYSQIVNDFQKGDIAEGYSVSREKKESFPLTVTSAQKNPTAFYLCASSIFGETNEKLFFGSGTQLSVL.

This clone was observed a few times. This chain joins TRBV5-1 and TRBJ1-4; TRBD1 aligns across 8 bases. From germline, CDR1 is SGHRS and CDR2 YFSETQ. Trimming at V came to 4 bases and at J to 7 bases, leaving 6 bases not matched to a gene. CDR3 size: 14 residues. This CDR3 reads CASSQGQGGEKLFF. Written as DNA, the CDR3 is TGCGCCAGCAGCCAAGGACAGGGCGGTGAAAAACTGTTTTTT.

The genes are TRBV6-5 and TRBJ1-2; 11 nucleotides align to TRBD1. The CDR3 is 15 amino acids. Per germline, CDR1 MNHEY and CDR2 SVGAGI. V shed 4 bases and J 8 bases; nucleotides not matched to a gene: 9. The CDR3, as DNA: TGTGCCAGCAGTTTGTCCAGGACAGGGGGCCGGGGCTACACCTTC. This translates into CASSLSRTGGRGYTF.

This sequence joins TRBV7-9 and TRBJ2-5; TRBD1 might be the D (6 bases). Germline V gene data show CDR1 as SEHNR and CDR2 as FQNEAQ (reference sequence). CDR3 length: 14 amino acids. V was trimmed by 0 bases and J by 5 bases, leaving 10 bases between them. The CDR3 DNA follows: TGTGCCAGCAGCTTAGCTCAGGGGTTGGAGACCCAGTACTTC. It specifies CASSLAQGLETQYF.

The chain links TRBV11-2 to TRBJ2-5; no definite D call. Per the germline V gene, CDR1 is SGHAT and CDR2 is FQNNGV. The CDR3 has 14 residues. Trimming took 1 base from V and 2 from J, leaving 8 bases between them. Written as DNA, the CDR3 is TGTGCCAGCAGCTTAGGTCGACATCAAGAGACCCAGTACTTC. Translating gives CASSLGRHQETQYF.

This clone was recorded only once. The chain couples TRBV27 to TRBJ2-7; a weak D match, TRBD1 (6 bases). Trimming removed 4 bases from V and 7 bases from J, with 14 bases in between. Germline CDR1 MNHEY, CDR2 SMNVEV (reference sequence). There are 13 residues in the CDR3. The CDR3 sequence: CASSWAGDGEQYF. As DNA, the CDR3 is TGTGCCAGCAGTTGGGCAGGGGACGGAGAGCAGTACTTC.

The CDR3 nucleotides read TGTGCCAGTAGTCCCCGACTAGCGGGGGCCTACGAGCAGTACTTC. Translated, it gives CASSPRLAGAYEQYF. The chain combines TRBV19 with TRBJ2-7, with 12 bases aligning to TRBD2. The CDR3 is 15 amino acids. The trim removed 5 bases at V and 2 bases at J, leaving 4 bases unmatched. Germline CDR1 and CDR2: LNHDA and SQIVND (reference sequence). Together with reference TRBV19 and TRBJ2-7, the CDR3 gives the full variable domain: DGGITQSPKYLFRKEGQNVTLSCEQNLNHDAMYWYRQDPGQGLRLIYYSQIVNDFQKGDIAEGYSVSREKKESFPLTVTSAQKNPTAFYLCASSPRLAGAYEQYFGPGTRLTVT.

V is TRBV6-5 and J is TRBJ2-3; no clear D. Trimming pared 5 bases from V and 0 bases from J, leaving 6 bases between. CDR1 is MNHEY, CDR2 SVGAGI, per germline. This CDR3 contains 13 residues. The CDR3 nucleotides read TGTGCCAGCAGTCTTTCTAGCACAGATACGCAGTATTTT. The encoded protein is CASSLSSTDTQYF.

A note on this clone: Other DNA sequences within the sample encode an identical CDR3. V and J are TRBV27 and TRBJ2-1, with 9 nucleotides matching TRBD1. V dropped 3 bases and J dropped 7; count of bases not matched to a gene: 4. Germline-derived CDR1 and CDR2 are MNHEY and SMNVEV (reference sequence). The CDR3 is 14 amino acids. DNA of the CDR3: TGTGCCAGCAGTTTGGGACAGGGAGGAAATGAGCAGTTCTTC. As protein: CASSLGQGGNEQFF.

The rearrangement links TRBV5-1 to TRBJ1-1; D gene uncertain. V was cut by 0 bases and J by 4 bases, with 7 bases left in between. The CDR3 consists of 13 residues. From germline, CDR1 is SGHRS and CDR2 YFSETQ. CDR3 nucleotides: TGCGCCAGCAGCTTGGACGGGAGCACTGAAGCTTTCTTT. Translated, it gives CASSLDGSTEAFF.

The rearrangement uses TRBV27 and TRBJ1-1; no firm D call. V lost 4 bases to trimming and J lost 3 bases, with 9 bases between them. CDR3 length: 13 residues. CDR1 MNHEY and CDR2 SMNVEV come from the germline V gene (reference sequence). This chain's CDR3 is CASSSGVYTEAFF. DNA for the CDR3: TGTGCCAGCAGTTCCGGGGTCTACACTGAAGCTTTCTTT.

The rearrangement links TRBV27 to TRBJ2-7, with D perhaps matching TRBD1 (6 bases). From germline, CDR1 is MNHEY and CDR2 SMNVEV (reference sequence). The V end lost 6 bases, the J end lost 0 bases, and 18 bases lay between the germline ends. CDR3 size: 16 residues. CDR3 amino acids: CASSTQTGSSSYEQYF. The CDR3 coding sequence is TGTGCCAGCAGCACCCAAACAGGGAGTAGCTCCTACGAGCAGTACTTC.

The rearrangement links TRBV7-9 to TRBJ2-3; 10 bases fit TRBD2. CDR3 size: 17 residues. V gave up 5 bases and J gave up 4 bases; unmatched junction bases: 12. Germline V gene sequence: CDR1 SEHNR, CDR2 FQNEAQ (reference sequence). The DNA of the CDR3 is TGTGCCAGCAGCCCGGGGACTAGCGAGGTACAGGCAGATACGCAGTATTTT. Residues: CASSPGTSEVQADTQYF.

The chain combines TRBV7-9 with TRBJ2-7; 9 bases fit TRBD1. The CDR3 is 17 amino acids. V was clipped by 5 bases and J by 0 bases; unmatched bases: 11. Germline V gene sequence: CDR1 SEHNR, CDR2 FQNEAQ (reference sequence). The chain's CDR3 is CASSLQGGQGSSYEQYF. The CDR3 DNA follows: TGTGCCAGCAGCCTCCAAGGGGGACAGGGCAGCTCCTACGAGCAGTACTTC.

The rearrangement links TRBV19 to TRBJ1-1; D not resolved. The CDR3 runs to 18 residues. V was pared by 8 bases and J by 1 base, with 26 bases between. Germline V lookup: CDR1 LNHDA, CDR2 SQIVND (reference sequence). In nucleotides, the CDR3 is TGTGCCAGTCGGTTAACGGGATTTTATAAATTAGAGAACACTGAAGCTTTCTTT. It encodes CASRLTGFYKLENTEAFF.

The chain has TRBV6-5 and TRBJ2-1; D is unresolved. Germline CDR1 reads MNHEY; CDR2 reads SVGAGI. This CDR3 comprises 14 residues. Trimming stripped 2 bases from V and 5 bases from J, with 10 bases between. CDR3 loop: CASSYTPGNNEQFF. The CDR3, as DNA: TGTGCCAGCAGTTACACCCCAGGAAACAATGAGCAGTTCTTC.